The 13 T cell receptor beta chains below come from one sample, sequenced in a study of vaccination and CD4 T cells after COVID-19. Sample treatment: roughly ten-day PBMC culture with coronavirus spike peptide pools or control peptides (ViraFEST assay). Oncomine TCR Beta short-read sequencing was applied to DNA from cultured CD4+ T cells. Using its own MiXCR run on the PCR reads, TCRdb lists one record per CDR3 protein. The sample gives roughly 15,000 distinct CDR3 sequences, around 58% of which show up once; 9.5% to 11% is in the top ten. Their antigens are not known. The material sequenced was CD4+ T cells from blood, cultured in vitro. The receptors come from a human donor who had recovered from COVID-19.

The genes are TRBV27 and TRBJ1-6, with D unresolved. This CDR3 has 14 amino acids. The germline V and J ends were trimmed by 8 bases and 9 bases, with 17 bases remaining between them. Germline V gene sequence: CDR1 MNHEY, CDR2 SMNVEV (reference sequence). This CDR3 is CASGPGLRSSPLHF. The CDR3 bases are TGTGCCAGCGGGCCCGGGCTACGGAGTTCACCCCTCCACTTT.

V usage is TRBV6-2 or TRBV6-3 and J usage is TRBJ1-1; no clear D gene. Germline V gene data show CDR1 as MNHEY and CDR2 as SVGEGT. Trimming took off 3 bases at V and 4 bases at J, with 6 bases between the two ends. CDR3 length equals 12 residues. CDR3: CASSYVGTEAFF. CDR3 in DNA: TGTGCCAGCAGTTATGTGGGCACTGAAGCTTTCTTT.

This chain uses TRBV4-3 with TRBJ2-7; 11 bases line up with TRBD2. V shed 3 bases, J shed 6 bases, and the junction held 4 bases outside the gene matches. The CDR3 covers 14 residues. The germline V gene has CDR1 LGHNA and CDR2 YSLEER. The CDR3 sequence is CASSHSGRAGEQYF. For the CDR3, the DNA is TGCGCCAGCAGCCATAGCGGGAGGGCCGGCGAGCAGTACTTC.

The V gene is TRBV20-1, the J gene TRBJ2-3; D remains unclear. The V gene lost 6 bases and the J gene lost 4 bases, with 11 bases spanning the gap. The CDR3 contains 12 residues. Germline assignment: CDR1 DFQATT and CDR2 SNEGSKA (reference sequence). CDR3 in amino acids: CSARGRADTQYF. The CDR3 DNA is TGCAGTGCCCGAGGCCGGGCAGATACGCAGTATTTT.

This clonotype was detected only a few times. This sequence joins TRBV27 and TRBJ2-1; perhaps TRBD2 as D (5 bases). The CDR3 is made up of 17 amino acids. V lost 1 base and J 0 bases, leaving 13 bases between the germline ends. Germline CDR1 reads MNHEY; CDR2 reads SMNVEV (reference sequence). The CDR3 loop reads CASSLYVSTSSYNEQFF. In DNA form, the CDR3 reads TGTGCCAGCAGTTTATATGTGAGCACTAGCTCCTACAATGAGCAGTTCTTC.

This clonotype was picked up a small number of times. The chain carries TRBV20-1 and TRBJ1-6, with D possibly matching TRBD1 (6 bases). V was trimmed by 4 bases and J by 9 bases, leaving 16 bases between them. The CDR3 runs to 14 residues. Germline assignment: CDR1 DFQATT and CDR2 SNEGSKA (reference sequence). The CDR3: CSATIQGEGSPLHF. CDR3 DNA sequence: TGCAGTGCTACGATACAGGGAGAAGGTTCACCCCTCCACTTT.

This clonotype appeared a few times. The chain uses TRBV24-1 and TRBJ1-4, with 10 bases aligning to TRBD1. The CDR3 covers 15 residues. Germline loops: CDR1 KGHDR, CDR2 SFDVKD. With V trimmed by 4 bases and J by 6 bases, 4 bases remained unmatched. The chain's CDR3 is CATSDRTGGHEKLFF. CDR3 nucleotides: TGTGCCACCAGTGACAGGACAGGGGGGCATGAAAAACTGTTTTTT.

This sequence joins TRBV12-3 or TRBV12-4 and TRBJ1-2; TRBD1 is a possible D gene (5 bases). This CDR3 comprises 16 residues. Trimming removed 2 bases from V and 6 bases from J, with 19 bases in between. In nucleotides, the CDR3 is TGTGCCAGCAGTTTAAGACAGTCGCCACTCTCCAATGGCTACACCTTC. Translation: CASSLRQSPLSNGYTF.

V usage is TRBV2 and J usage is TRBJ2-3, with 10 bases lining up with TRBD2. The CDR3 length is 15 residues. The germline CDR1 and CDR2 sequences are SNHLY and FYNNEI. J gave up 4 bases and V 5 bases, and 6 bases lay outside the gene matches. The DNA for the CDR3 is TGTGCCAGCAGTAGCGGGAGGGCCAGCGCAGATACGCAGTATTTT. The encoded protein is CASSSGRASADTQYF.

The chain joins TRBV9 to TRBJ2-2; perhaps TRBD2 as D (6 bases). V gave up 2 bases and J gave up 1 base, with 15 bases separating them. The CDR3 covers 17 residues. Germline lookup yields CDR1 SGDLS and CDR2 YYNGEE. Here the CDR3 reads CASSVGSGLRNTGELFF. In DNA form, the CDR3 reads TGTGCCAGCAGCGTTGGGTCGGGACTCCGGAACACCGGGGAGCTGTTTTTT.

This clonotype was detected only once. V and J are TRBV28 and TRBJ1-2; D is ambiguous. Germline V gene sequence: CDR1 MDHEN, CDR2 SYDVKM. The CDR3 runs 13 residues. Trimming removed 5 bases from V and 5 bases from J, with 12 bases in between. The CDR3 DNA sequence: TGTGCCAGCAGTCTGCAACCGGGGTATGGCTACACCTTC. This sequence encodes CASSLQPGYGYTF.

This clonotype was detected only once. The chain uses TRBV27 and TRBJ1-5, with D perhaps TRBD1 (6 bases). Trimming stripped 5 bases from V and 3 bases from J, with 11 bases between. CDR1 is MNHEY and CDR2 is SMNVEV in the germline V gene (reference sequence). This CDR3 contains 14 residues. CDR3 DNA: TGTGCCAGCAGTACTGACAGGTACAATCAGCCCCAGCATTTT. Translated: CASSTDRYNQPQHF.

This clonotype was picked up a small number of times. CDR3: CATSRENQPQHF. The CDR3 nucleotides are TGTGCCACCAGCAGAGAAAATCAGCCCCAGCATTTT. This chain connects TRBV15 to TRBJ1-5; no clear D. Germline assignment: CDR1 LNHNV and CDR2 YYDKDF (reference sequence). V lost 0 bases to trimming and J lost 4 bases, with 1 base between them. The CDR3 consists of 12 residues.